The entry below describes one T cell receptor beta chain. Its target is unknown. Nominally healthy donors were sampled, though unrecorded immune exposures were likely. The records do not include a CMV serostatus for this donor. This sample is part of a study of cytomegalovirus exposure and HLA in healthy donors. The study, taken as a whole, reports: Sequencing likely generated an artifact that appeared as a cluster of highly shared sequence variants. The classifier was said to identify cytomegalovirus status with high specificity and sensitivity.

The study ran its PCR with 60 Vbeta and 13 Jbeta primers. This table comes from immunoSEQ multiplex PCR, and its TCRdb copy is limited to in-frame clones, with some not included. The sample has approximately 160,000 clones; 75% to 90% are singletons. The sequence was collected from a human donor in good health. Material: PBMCs.

CDR3 DNA sequence: TGTGCTAGTGGTTTGTCTTTGCTGGCAGATGGCCTTGGGAACACTGAAGCTTTCTTT. This codes for CASGLSLLADGLGNTEAFF. The V call is TRBV12-5, the J call TRBJ1-1, with no clear D. The germline gives CDR1 LGHNT, CDR2 FRNRAP. V lost 2 bases and J 1 base, leaving 23 bases between the germline ends. The CDR3 runs to 19 residues. Variable domain in full (rest from reference TRBV12-5 and TRBJ1-1): DARVTQTPRHKVTEMGQEVTMRCQPILGHNTVFWYRQTMMQGLELLAYFRNRAPLDDSGMPKDRFSAEMPDATLATLKIQPSEPRDSAVYFCASGLSLLADGLGNTEAFFGQGTRLTVV.